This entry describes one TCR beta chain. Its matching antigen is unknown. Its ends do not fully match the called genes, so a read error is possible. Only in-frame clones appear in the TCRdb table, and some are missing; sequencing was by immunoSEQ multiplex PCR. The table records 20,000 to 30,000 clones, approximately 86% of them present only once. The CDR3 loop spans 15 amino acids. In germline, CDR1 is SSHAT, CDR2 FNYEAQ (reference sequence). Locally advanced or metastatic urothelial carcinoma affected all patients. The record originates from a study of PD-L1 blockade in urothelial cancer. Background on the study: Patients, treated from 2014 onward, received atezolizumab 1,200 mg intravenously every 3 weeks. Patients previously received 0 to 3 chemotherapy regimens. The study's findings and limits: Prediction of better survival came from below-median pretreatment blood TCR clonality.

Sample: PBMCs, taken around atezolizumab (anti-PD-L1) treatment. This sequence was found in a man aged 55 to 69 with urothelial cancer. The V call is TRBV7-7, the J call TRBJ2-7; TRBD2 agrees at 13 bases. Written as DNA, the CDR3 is TGTGCTAGCAGCCCCGGACTAGCGGGGGCGGGCGAGCAGTACTTC. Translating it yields CASSPGLAGAGEQYF.